Described below is a single TCR beta chain sequence and its context. The antigen remains unidentified. This entry belongs to a study of pediatric ulcerative colitis. CDR1 is KGHSH, CDR2 LQKENI, per germline. Trimming shortened V by 2 bases and J by 5 bases, and 25 bases separated the two germline ends. The CDR3 runs to 19 residues. Study results and limitations: Blood-rectal clonal overlap within each person was significantly higher in ulcerative colitis patients than controls.

The rectum was sampled with one to two pinch biopsies at colonoscopy. No immunosuppressive drugs were given to ulcerative colitis patients before diagnostic colonoscopy. Here immunoSEQ multiplex PCR was the method, and the copy in TCRdb shows in-frame clones only, minus some. Among 30,000 to 35,000 clones, roughly 81% were seen once, and the ten largest hold approximately 1%. The receptor's source is a boy between 5 and 17 years old with mild ulcerative colitis. The specimen sequenced was gut tissue. The chain uses TRBV18 and TRBJ1-5; D possibly corresponds to TRBD1 (5 bases). The CDR3 sequence: CASSPEGLTAYDDYQPQHF. CDR3 bases: TGTGCCAGCTCACCAGAGGGACTGACTGCCTATGATGACTATCAGCCCCAGCATTTT.